Listed below are T cell receptor beta chains from one sample, sequenced in a study of patients and donors after allogeneic stem cell transplantation. TCRdb used MiXCR to reprocess the RT-PCR reads, holding one entry per CDR3 protein. Of about 110,000 distinct CDR3 sequences listed, 35% are singletons. Sequenced input: blood, either unsorted or a sorted T cell fraction (not recorded which). These receptors all stem from a human donor who was either an allogeneic HSCT recipient or a stem cell or donor lymphocyte infusion donor (not recorded which). It is not recorded whose cells these are; they may come from a transplant donor. Both conserved end residues are part of each CDR3. Fields, in order: clone size, J gene, V gene, D gene, CDR3 protein, CDR3 DNA. The D gene is left open where the match is weak. Clone size is given for some rows only: seen once, a few or many times, or a class if the clone is expanded.

few,TRBJ1-1,TRBV7-2,.,CASSTEGNTEAFF,TGTGCCAGCAGCACCGAGGGGAACACTGAAGCTTTCTTT
few,TRBJ2-1,TRBV2,.,CASTRVTNEQFF,TGTGCCAGTACCAGGGTAACCAATGAGCAGTTCTTC
.,TRBJ2-5,TRBV6-5,.,CASSYSGHHRETQYF,TGTGCCAGCAGTTACTCGGGACACCATCGAGAGACCCAGTACTTC
few,TRBJ2-1,TRBV18,.,CASSPDLTSYNEQFF,TGTGCCAGCTCACCTGACTTAACCTCCTACAATGAGCAGTTCTTC
.,TRBJ1-2,TRBV29-1,.,CSATMTAYGYTF,TGCAGCGCCACGATGACAGCCTATGGCTACACCTTC
few,TRBJ1-3,TRBV7-9,.,CASSHDRIGNTIYF,TGTGCCAGCAGCCATGACAGAATCGGAAACACCATATATTTT
.,TRBJ2-5,TRBV11-2,.,CASSLGMETQYF,TGTGCCAGCAGCTTGGGGATGGAGACTCAGTACTTC
few,TRBJ1-1,TRBV11-3,.,CASSLGDYTEAFF,TGTGCCAGCAGCTTAGGCGACTACACTGAAGCTTTCTTT
.,TRBJ2-5,TRBV14,.,CASSRGGLQETQYF,TGTGCCAGCAGCCGCGGCGGGCTCCAAGAGACCCAGTACTTC
.,TRBJ1-1,TRBV6-5,.,CASSRTGLVGWTEAFF,TGTGCCAGCAGCCGAACAGGGCTGGTGGGTTGGACTGAAGCTTTCTTT
.,TRBJ1-6,TRBV20-1,TRBD1,CSARAQTGGNSPLHF,TGCAGTGCTAGAGCCCAGACAGGGGGAAATTCACCCCTCCACTTT
.,TRBJ1-4,TRBV4-3,.,CASSRIAPGGHSTNEKLFF,TGCGCCAGCAGCCGAATTGCACCCGGGGGGCACTCAACTAATGAAAAACTGTTTTTT
.,TRBJ2-2,TRBV9,.,CASSVNRAGELFF,TGTGCCAGCAGCGTAAACAGGGCCGGGGAGCTGTTTTTT
.,TRBJ1-1,TRBV7-9,.,CASSLMGPWVNTEAFF,TGTGCCAGCAGCTTAATGGGGCCCTGGGTGAACACTGAAGCTTTCTTT
many,TRBJ1-2,TRBV2,TRBD1,CAKDRAGYTF,TGTGCCAAAGACAGGGCTGGCTACACCTTC
.,TRBJ2-2,TRBV6-2/TRBV6-3,.,CASSSTASGELFF,TGTGCCAGCAGTTCCACAGCATCCGGGGAGCTGTTTTTT
few,TRBJ1-3,TRBV28,.,CASSFSRVGGNTIYF,TGTGCCAGCAGTTTTAGCAGGGTGGGCGGAAACACCATATATTTT
few,TRBJ2-3,TRBV20-1,TRBD1,CSAGPGQGSTDTQYF,TGCAGTGCTGGGCCGGGACAGGGTAGCACAGATACGCAGTATTTT
.,TRBJ2-3,TRBV7-2,.,CASSLDAPGDTQYF,TGTGCCAGCAGCTTAGATGCTCCAGGAGATACGCAGTATTTT
.,TRBJ1-4,TRBV12-3/TRBV12-4,.,CASSLFTEKLFF,TGTGCCAGCAGTTTATTTACTGAAAAACTGTTTTTT
.,TRBJ1-5,TRBV6-2/TRBV6-3,TRBD1,CASRTGQHNQPQHF,TGTGCCAGCAGAACGGGACAGCATAATCAGCCCCAGCATTTT
.,TRBJ1-2,TRBV29-1,TRBD1,CSVEVTGNGYTF,TGCAGCGTTGAGGTGACAGGGAATGGCTACACCTTC
.,TRBJ2-2,TRBV7-3,.,CASSFAGELFF,TGTGCCAGCAGCTTTGCCGGGGAGCTGTTTTTT
.,TRBJ2-5,TRBV27,TRBD2,CASRGLAQETQYF,TGTGCCAGCAGAGGACTAGCCCAAGAGACCCAGTACTTC
.,TRBJ1-6,TRBV6-5,.,CASSYNPRGNSPLHF,TGTGCCAGCAGTTACAATCCCAGGGGAAACTCACCCCTCCACTTT
few,TRBJ1-2,TRBV28,.,CASSSPTGPGDGYTF,TGTGCCAGCAGTTCACCGACGGGACCCGGGGATGGCTACACCTTC
.,TRBJ2-1,TRBV4-2,.,CASSQEISYNEQFF,TGTGCCAGCAGCCAAGAGATATCCTACAATGAGCAGTTCTTC
.,TRBJ2-7,TRBV18,.,CASSHTFWEQYF,TGTGCCAGCTCGCACACCTTCTGGGAGCAGTACTTC
.,TRBJ2-3,TRBV20-1,.,CSATAASTDTQYF,TGCAGTGCTACAGCTGCTTCCACAGATACGCAGTATTTT
.,TRBJ2-1,TRBV20-1,TRBD2,CSARRIKREGPNEQFF,TGCAGTGCTAGGCGGATAAAGCGGGAGGGCCCAAATGAGCAGTTCTTC
.,TRBJ1-1,TRBV20-1,TRBD1,CSARPEQGIHTEAFF,TGCAGTGCTCGACCAGAACAGGGGATCCACACTGAAGCTTTCTTT
.,TRBJ2-7,TRBV2,.,CASSKGRTYEQYF,TGTGCCAGCAGTAAGGGACGCACCTACGAGCAGTACTTC
few,TRBJ2-1,TRBV11-3,.,CASSLGSTHSYNEQFF,TGTGCCAGCAGCTTAGGGTCAACCCACTCCTACAATGAGCAGTTCTTC
.,TRBJ1-1,TRBV20-1,.,CSAIWRGETEAFF,TGCAGTGCCATCTGGAGGGGGGAAACTGAAGCTTTCTTT
.,TRBJ2-5,TRBV29-1,TRBD1,CSIARGQETQYF,TGCAGCATAGCCAGGGGGCAAGAGACCCAGTACTTC
many,TRBJ1-4,TRBV6-5,TRBD1,CASSLTGARYPTNEKLFF,TGTGCCAGCAGTCTTACAGGGGCCCGCTATCCAACTAATGAAAAACTGTTTTTT
few,TRBJ1-2,TRBV7-9,.,CASSRDGIYGYTF,TGTGCCAGCAGCAGAGACGGAATCTATGGCTACACCTTC
.,TRBJ1-4,TRBV15,.,CATSRDKTGFSEKLFF,TGTGCCACCAGCAGAGACAAGACGGGATTCAGTGAAAAACTGTTTTTT
few,TRBJ1-2,TRBV20-1,.,CSTTKTGKAGYTF,TGCAGTACTACGAAGACCGGGAAGGCTGGCTACACCTTC
few,TRBJ1-5,TRBV4-2,.,CASSQALGGTLNQPQHF,TGTGCCAGCAGCCAAGCCCTCGGAGGGACCTTAAATCAGCCCCAGCATTTT
few,TRBJ2-5,TRBV20-1,.,CSAPWAGRETQYF,TGCAGTGCGCCCTGGGCAGGGAGAGAGACCCAGTACTTC
few,TRBJ2-1,TRBV29-1,.,CSVGSGVRNEQFF,TGCAGCGTTGGGAGTGGGGTGAGGAATGAGCAGTTCTTC
few,TRBJ2-6,TRBV6-5,TRBD1,CASRHDRDGANVLTF,TGTGCCAGCAGGCACGACAGGGATGGGGCCAACGTCCTGACTTTC